Reported below is one T cell receptor (beta chain). Its specificity is unknown. Sampling times: baseline, cycle 4 day 1, cycle 7 day 1. The sample is drawn from a study of OX40 agonist ivuxolimab in advanced cancers. Study-level background: Checkpoint inhibitors had been given previously to approximately 41% of patients. Three patients responded partially, comprising one with hepatocellular carcinoma and two with cutaneous melanoma.

CDR3 size: 14 residues. The germline gives CDR1 SGDLS, CDR2 YYNGEE. V lost 0 bases to trimming and J lost 2 bases; unmatched junction nucleotides: 1. General study findings and limits: In the expanded peripheral T cells, antigen specificity was never determined.

Sequencing used immunoSEQ multiplex PCR; TCRdb keeps in-frame clones, though not all of them. The sample has tens of thousands of clones; about 90% are singletons. The TCR originated in an adult with an advanced solid tumor such as melanoma, head and neck, liver or kidney cancer. Sequencing used CD4+ or CD8+ T cells sorted from blood, obtained in a trial of the OX40 agonist ivuxolimab. J is TRBJ1-1 and V is TRBV9, with 7 bases that match TRBD1. The CDR3 region has the DNA TGTGCCAGCAGCGTAGAGGGGGCAAACACTGAAGCTTTCTTT. Translated, it gives CASSVEGANTEAFF. Full variable domain (rest looked up from reference TRBV9 and TRBJ1-1): DSGVTQTPKHLITATGQRVTLRCSPRSGDLSVYWYQQSLDQGLQFLIQYYNGEERAKGNILERFSAQQFPDLHSELNLSSLELGDSALYFCASSVEGANTEAFFGQGTRLTVV.